This T cell receptor beta chain was sequenced in a study of radiation and T cells in renal cell carcinoma. Time point described: blood 2 weeks post-SBRT. Sample treatment: 15 Gy SBRT to primary tumor, nephrectomy 4 weeks later. Radiation-treated patients gave blood at baseline, week 2 and week 4. Notes on this clone: The antigen is not known. Additional DNA sequences in this sample encode the identical CDR3.

Measured with immunoSEQ multiplex PCR; TCRdb has only the in-frame clones, and not every one. This table holds some 120,000 clones, more than 70% found once. Germline assignment: CDR1 SGHDT and CDR2 YYEEEE. The V and J ends lost 0 bases and 4 bases respectively, with 2 bases between them. This CDR3 spans 11 amino acids. General study results and limits: Pretreatment tumor biopsies were lacking, so baseline clonotypes are unknown.

This specimen consisted of blood, obtained from a patient whose treatment included radiotherapy and nephrectomy. This clonotype was obtained from a woman aged 70-85 years with renal cell carcinoma. The J gene is TRBJ2-7, the V gene TRBV5-6; D is uncertain. The CDR3 here is CASSLGYEQYF. CDR3 nucleotide sequence: TGTGCCAGCAGCTTGGGGTACGAGCAGTACTTC.